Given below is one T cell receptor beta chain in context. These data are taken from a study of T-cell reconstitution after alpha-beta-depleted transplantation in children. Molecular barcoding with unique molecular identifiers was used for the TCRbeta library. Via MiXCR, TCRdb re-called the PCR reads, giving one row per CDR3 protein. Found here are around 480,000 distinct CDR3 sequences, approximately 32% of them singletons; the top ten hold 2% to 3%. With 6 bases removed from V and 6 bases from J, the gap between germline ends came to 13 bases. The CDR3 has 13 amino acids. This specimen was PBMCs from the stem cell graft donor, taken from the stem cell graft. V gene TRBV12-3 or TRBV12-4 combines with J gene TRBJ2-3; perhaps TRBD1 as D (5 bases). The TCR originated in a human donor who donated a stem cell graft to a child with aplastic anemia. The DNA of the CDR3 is TGTGCCAGCAGAAGACGTGGGGCGGATACGCAGTATTTT. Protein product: CASRRRGADTQYF.